These 13 T cell receptor beta chains came from one sample sequenced in a study of low-dose radiotherapy and immunotherapy resistance in tumors. TRAV- and TRBV-specific primers, spanning alpha and beta chains, primed first-strand cDNA. TCR amplification involved 20 PCR cycles with a constant-region primer and V-primer adapter. TCRdb used MiXCR to reprocess the reads, holding one entry per CDR3 protein. The sample yields approximately 90,000 distinct CDR3 sequences, more than 7.5% seen once. Noted time point: before trial treatment. The input for sequencing was PBMCs, taken before treatment. These receptors came from a male donor with prostate cancer.

There are many counts of this clonotype. The CDR3 region is CAVYRDRTPGYGYTF. The CDR3, as DNA: TGTGCCGTTTACCGGGACAGGACCCCCGGCTATGGCTACACCTTC. The chain joins TRBV30 to TRBJ1-2, with TRBD1 matching over 8 bases. After removal of 8 bases from V and 4 bases from J, the junction contained 15 bases not matched to a gene. Germline V gives CDR1 GTSNPN, CDR2 SVGIG (reference sequence). CDR3 size: 15 residues.

This clonotype has just one count. This may arise from a read error, as a much more abundant clone is one base away. The chain has TRBV27 and TRBJ1-4; D not certain. The CDR3 runs to 14 residues. The germline V gene encodes CDR1 MNHEY and CDR2 SMNVEV (reference sequence). CDR3 bases: TGTGCCAGCAGCCCCACGAGACGGGATGAAATACTGTTTTTT. Amino acids: CASSPTRRDEILFF.

This clonotype was seen at least ten times. The gene calls are TRBV6-2 or TRBV6-3 and TRBJ2-3; perhaps TRBD2 as D (5 bases). Germline V gene data show CDR1 as MNHEY and CDR2 as SVGEGT. This CDR3 has 16 amino acids. Trimming pared 8 bases from V and 4 bases from J, leaving 22 bases between. The CDR3 sequence is CASLPLKEAASDTQYF. Written as DNA, the CDR3 is TGTGCCAGCCTACCCCTTAAGGAAGCGGCATCAGATACGCAGTATTTT.

This clonotype occurred many times. V is TRBV5-4 and J is TRBJ2-1; TRBD2 matches at 7 bases. J gave up 3 bases and V 0 bases, and 3 bases lay outside the gene matches. The germline V gene encodes CDR1 SGHNT and CDR2 YYREEE (reference sequence). CDR3 length equals 15 residues. CDR3 sequence (DNA): TGTGCCAGCAGCTTGGGCGGGGGTCACTACAATGAGCAGTTCTTC. Amino acid sequence: CASSLGGGHYNEQFF.

The rearrangement joins TRBV10-3 to TRBJ2-1; D unclear. The CDR3 spans 13 residues. Germline CDR1 and CDR2: ENHRY and SYGVKD. V gave up 6 bases and J gave up 0 bases, with 6 bases separating them. CDR3 nucleotides: TGTGCCATCAGCTTTAGCTCCTACAATGAGCAGTTCTTC. Protein sequence: CAISFSSYNEQFF.

In this sample, this clonotype turned up many times. The chain recombines TRBV6-2 or TRBV6-3 with TRBJ1-2; no clear D. In germline, CDR1 is MNHEY, CDR2 SVGEGT. The CDR3 consists of 15 residues. V lost 2 bases and J 2 bases, leaving 12 bases between the germline ends. In DNA, the CDR3 is TGTGCCAGCAGTTACCGGACGGACTCGAACTATGGCTACACCTTC. Protein: CASSYRTDSNYGYTF.

This chain joins TRBV6-5 and TRBJ2-1; D is uncertain. Looked up from germline, CDR1 is MNHEY and CDR2 is SVGAGI. Trimming pared 5 bases from V and 2 bases from J, leaving 16 bases between. The length of the CDR3 is 16 residues. CDR3: CASSEEAQLPYNEQFF. The DNA for the CDR3 is TGTGCCAGCAGTGAAGAGGCGCAACTGCCCTACAATGAGCAGTTCTTC.

The table lists this clonotype with many counts. The rearrangement links TRBV6-6 to TRBJ2-2; no definite D call. The V gene's germline CDR1 is MNHNY and CDR2 SVGAGI (reference sequence). Trimming removed 5 bases at V and 3 bases at J, with 7 bases between. The CDR3 contains 13 residues. The CDR3 loop reads CASSTRDTGELFF. In DNA form, the CDR3 reads TGTGCCAGCAGTACCCGGGACACCGGGGAGCTGTTTTTT.

This clonotype has at least ten counts. The V gene is TRBV7-2, the J gene TRBJ1-5, with D possibly matching TRBD1 (6 bases). Germline CDR1 and CDR2: SGHTA and FQGNSA. V dropped 5 bases and J dropped 7 bases, with 18 bases sitting between them. This CDR3 has 15 amino acids. CDR3 bases: TGTGCCAGCAGCCCCAGCGGGGGGCGCCCCCAGCCCCAGCATTTT. Protein sequence: CASSPSGGRPQPQHF.

This clonotype was counted ten times or more. J is TRBJ1-1 and V is TRBV6-2 or TRBV6-3; D might be TRBD1 (6 bases). Germline lookup yields CDR1 MNHEY and CDR2 SVGEGT. CDR3 length: 14 amino acids. The V end lost 7 bases, the J end lost 5 bases, and 17 bases lay between the germline ends. DNA for the CDR3: TGTGCCAGCACCAAGGGAGGGGGGAGTACTGAAGCTTTCTTT. Its translation: CASTKGGGSTEAFF.

V is TRBV7-8 and J is TRBJ2-2; D is undetermined. Deletions cut 1 base from V and 3 bases from J, with 6 bases between. The V gene's germline CDR1 is SGHVS and CDR2 FQNEAQ. The CDR3 runs 14 residues. CDR3: CASSLGGDTGELFF. CDR3 nucleotide sequence: TGTGCCAGCAGCTTAGGAGGCGACACCGGGGAGCTGTTTTTT.

This clonotype was observed at least ten times. This chain links TRBV10-3 with TRBJ2-5; the D call may be TRBD1 or TRBD2 (5 bases each). Germline CDR1 and CDR2: ENHRY and SYGVKD. This CDR3 is 18 amino acids long. The V gene lost 2 bases and the J gene lost 5 bases, with 24 bases spanning the gap. CDR3 in DNA: TGTGCCATCAGTGAGAGCCCGGGTCGTAAGGGGAGTTTCGAGACCCAGTACTTC. As protein: CAISESPGRKGSFETQYF.

This chain connects TRBV28 to TRBJ2-3; 15 bases map to TRBD2. V trimming: 6 bases; J trimming: 7 bases; junction bases outside the gene matches: 5. This CDR3 is 15 amino acids long. The germline V gene has CDR1 MDHEN and CDR2 SYDVKM. The CDR3 reads CASSAGTSGRNTQYF. The DNA of the CDR3 is TGTGCCAGCAGCGCCGGGACTAGCGGGAGGAATACGCAGTATTTT.